This passage covers 5 T cell receptor beta chains from one sample sequenced in a study of OX40 agonist ivuxolimab in advanced cancers. Measured with immunoSEQ multiplex PCR; TCRdb has only the in-frame clones, and not every one. Among fewer than 70,000 clones listed, 80% to 90% were seen once. The material was CD4+ or CD8+ T cells sorted from blood, obtained in a trial of the OX40 agonist ivuxolimab. Receptor source: an adult with an advanced solid tumor such as melanoma, head and neck, liver or kidney cancer.

This rearrangement joins TRBV9 to TRBJ2-5, with a possible D match to TRBD2 (6 bases). The CDR3 contains 13 residues. CDR1 is SGDLS and CDR2 is YYNGEE in the germline V gene. V lost 0 bases, J lost 5 bases, and 8 bases lay in between. The CDR3 nucleotides are TGTGCCAGCAGCGTAGGGGCGGGGGAGACCCAGTACTTC. As protein: CASSVGAGETQYF.

The chain has TRBV15 and TRBJ2-7; D remains ambiguous. CDR1 and CDR2 from the germline V gene are LNHNV and YYDKDF (reference sequence). V was clipped by 0 bases and J by 3 bases, with 6 bases between them. The CDR3 covers 13 residues. The CDR3 DNA sequence: TGTGCCACCAGCAGAGATCGTGGCTACGAGCAGTACTTC. Encoded protein: CATSRDRGYEQYF.

The chain links TRBV19 to TRBJ2-7; D is perhaps TRBD1 (5 bases). V was cut by 3 bases and J by 3 bases, with 15 bases left in between. The CDR3 is 15 residues long. Germline lookup yields CDR1 LNHDA and CDR2 SQIVND (reference sequence). CDR3 amino acids: CASSISATQGYEQYF. Here the CDR3 DNA reads TGTGCCAGTAGTATCTCGGCTACCCAGGGCTACGAGCAGTACTTC.

The gene calls are TRBV5-1 and TRBJ1-1; D call uncertain. Deletions cut 0 bases from V and 0 bases from J, with 6 bases between. The germline gives CDR1 SGHRS, CDR2 YFSETQ. The CDR3 is 14 residues long. CDR3 region: CASSLDPVNTEAFF. The CDR3 bases are TGCGCCAGCAGCTTGGACCCGGTGAACACTGAAGCTTTCTTT.

The V and J genes are TRBV6-5 and TRBJ1-1; 10 positions agree with TRBD1. Looked up from germline, CDR1 is MNHEY and CDR2 is SVGAGI. With 8 bases clipped from V and 4 bases from J, the junction kept 4 bases outside the gene matches. This CDR3 has 13 amino acids. The CDR3 reads CASGDRGGTEAFF. The CDR3 nucleotides are TGTGCCAGCGGGGACAGGGGTGGCACTGAAGCTTTCTTT.